The clone carrying this T cell receptor (beta chain) has ten or more counts. The data belong to a study of T cells in Graves' hyperthyroidism and ophthalmopathy. Overall study context: Sampling of peripheral blood happened at initial diagnosis, prior to any treatment.

Each diagnosis drew on symptoms, thyroxine, TRAb, thyroid ultrasound and orbital computed tomography findings. The TCR beta CDR3 regions underwent amplification using RNA transcripts as the source. HTBI primers were the set used in a first-round RT-PCR of the TCR CDR3. TCRdb re-called the multiplex PCR reads through MiXCR, storing one row per CDR3 protein. The profile covers roughly 57,000 distinct CDR3 sequences, with under 70% appearing a single time and roughly 3.3% taken by the ten largest. Germline assignment: CDR1 SEHNR and CDR2 FQNEAQ (reference sequence). V lost 5 bases and J 0 bases, leaving 17 bases between the germline ends. This CDR3 has 16 amino acids.

V usage is TRBV7-9 and J usage is TRBJ2-7; D perhaps matches TRBD1 (6 bases). The source is a woman aged 55-70 years with Graves' ophthalmopathy. Material: blood. The CDR3 region is CASSTDRTERSYEQYF. The CDR3 nucleotides are TGTGCCAGCAGCACCGACCGGACAGAGCGCTCCTACGAGCAGTACTTC.